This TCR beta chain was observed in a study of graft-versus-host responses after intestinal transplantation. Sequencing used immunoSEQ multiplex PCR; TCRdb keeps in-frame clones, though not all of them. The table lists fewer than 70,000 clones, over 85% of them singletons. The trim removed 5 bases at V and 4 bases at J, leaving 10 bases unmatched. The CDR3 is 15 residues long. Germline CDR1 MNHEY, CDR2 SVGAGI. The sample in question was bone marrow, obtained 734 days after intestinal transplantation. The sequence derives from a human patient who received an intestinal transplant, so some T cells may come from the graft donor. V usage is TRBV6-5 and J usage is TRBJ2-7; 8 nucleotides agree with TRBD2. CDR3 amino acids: CASSRNQGLGYEQYF. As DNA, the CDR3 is TGTGCCAGCAGTCGAAACCAGGGACTAGGGTACGAGCAGTACTTC.